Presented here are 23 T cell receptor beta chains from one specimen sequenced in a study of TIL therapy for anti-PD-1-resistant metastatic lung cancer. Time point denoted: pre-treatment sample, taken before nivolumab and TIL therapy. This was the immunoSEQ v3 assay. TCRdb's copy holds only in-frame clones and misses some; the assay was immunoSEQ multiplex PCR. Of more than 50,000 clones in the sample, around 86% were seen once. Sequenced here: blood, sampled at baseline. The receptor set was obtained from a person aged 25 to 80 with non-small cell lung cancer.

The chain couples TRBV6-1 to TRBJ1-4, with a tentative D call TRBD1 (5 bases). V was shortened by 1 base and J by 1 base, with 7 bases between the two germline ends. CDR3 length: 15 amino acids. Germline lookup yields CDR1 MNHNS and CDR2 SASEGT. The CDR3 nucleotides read TGTGCCAGCAGTGAAGGGGGGATAACTAATGAAAAACTGTTTTTT. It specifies CASSEGGITNEKLFF.

CDR3 in amino acids: CASSFGTGITEAFF. In DNA form, the CDR3 reads TGTGCCAGCAGTTTTGGGACAGGGATAACTGAAGCTTTCTTT. This sequence joins TRBV28 and TRBJ1-1; TRBD1 agrees at 9 bases. V lost 3 bases to trimming and J lost 5 bases; unmatched junction nucleotides: 4. Per the germline V gene, CDR1 is MDHEN and CDR2 is SYDVKM. This CDR3 has 14 amino acids.

Here the CDR3 reads CAWSAGLAGLEEQFF. Here the CDR3 DNA reads TGTGCCTGGAGTGCGGGACTAGCGGGATTGGAAGAGCAGTTCTTC. The V gene is TRBV30, the J gene TRBJ2-1; TRBD2 matches 13 bases. This CDR3 comprises 15 residues. V dropped 1 base and J dropped 10; count of bases not matched to a gene: 7. Germline V gives CDR1 GTSNPN, CDR2 SVGIG (reference sequence).

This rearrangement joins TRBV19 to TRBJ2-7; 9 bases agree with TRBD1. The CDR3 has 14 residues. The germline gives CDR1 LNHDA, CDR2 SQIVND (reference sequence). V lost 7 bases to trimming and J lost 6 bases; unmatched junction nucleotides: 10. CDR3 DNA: TGTGCCAGTAATCCGGGACAGGGCTTGAGCGAGCAGTACTTC. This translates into CASNPGQGLSEQYF.

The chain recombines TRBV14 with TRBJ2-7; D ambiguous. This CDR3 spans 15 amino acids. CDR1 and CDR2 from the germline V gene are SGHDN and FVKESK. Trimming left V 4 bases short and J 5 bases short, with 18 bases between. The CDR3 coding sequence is TGTGCCAGCAGCCCTGGGTTCTCCCCCCGGGACGAGCAGTACTTC. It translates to CASSPGFSPRDEQYF.

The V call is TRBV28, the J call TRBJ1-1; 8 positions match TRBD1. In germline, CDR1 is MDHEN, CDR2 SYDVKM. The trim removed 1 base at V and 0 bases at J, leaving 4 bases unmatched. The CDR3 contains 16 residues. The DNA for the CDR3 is TGTGCCAGCAGTTTATCAGGGGGCAGGGTGAACACTGAAGCTTTCTTT. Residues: CASSLSGGRVNTEAFF.

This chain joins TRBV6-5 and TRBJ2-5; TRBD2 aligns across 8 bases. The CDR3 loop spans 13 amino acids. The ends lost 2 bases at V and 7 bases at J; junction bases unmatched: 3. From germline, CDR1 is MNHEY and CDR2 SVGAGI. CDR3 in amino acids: CASSYGTRGTQYF. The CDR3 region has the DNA TGTGCCAGCAGTTACGGGACTAGAGGGACCCAGTACTTC.

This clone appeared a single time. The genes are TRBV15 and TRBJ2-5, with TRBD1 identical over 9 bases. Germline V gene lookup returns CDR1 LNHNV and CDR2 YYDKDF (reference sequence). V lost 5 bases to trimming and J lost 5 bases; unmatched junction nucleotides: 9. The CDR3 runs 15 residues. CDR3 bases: TGTGCCACCAGCCTGGGGGGACAGGGATCGGAGACCCAGTACTTC. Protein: CATSLGGQGSETQYF.

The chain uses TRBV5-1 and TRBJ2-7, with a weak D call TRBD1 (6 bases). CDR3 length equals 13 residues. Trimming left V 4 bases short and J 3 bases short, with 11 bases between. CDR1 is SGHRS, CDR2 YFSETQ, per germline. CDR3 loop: CASSVRQDYEQYF. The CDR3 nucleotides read TGCGCCAGCAGCGTAAGACAGGACTACGAGCAGTACTTC.

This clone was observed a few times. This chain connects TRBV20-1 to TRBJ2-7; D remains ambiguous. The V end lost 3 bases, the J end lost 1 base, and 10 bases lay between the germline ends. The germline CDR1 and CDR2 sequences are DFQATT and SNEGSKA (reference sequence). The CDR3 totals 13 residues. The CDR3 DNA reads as TGCAGTGCTAGTACATCCAATTCCTACGAGCAGTACTTC. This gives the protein CSASTSNSYEQYF.

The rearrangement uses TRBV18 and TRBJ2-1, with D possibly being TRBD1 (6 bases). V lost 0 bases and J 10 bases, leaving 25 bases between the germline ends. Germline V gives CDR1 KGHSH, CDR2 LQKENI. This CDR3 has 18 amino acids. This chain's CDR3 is CASSPPGQGPSGTREQFF. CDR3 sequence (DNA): TGTGCCAGCTCACCACCGGGACAAGGTCCAAGTGGGACCAGGGAGCAGTTCTTC. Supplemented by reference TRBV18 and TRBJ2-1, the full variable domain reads NAGVMQNPRHLVRRRGQEARLRCSPMKGHSHVYWYRQLPEEGLKFMVYLQKENIIDESGMPKERFSAEFPKEGPSILRIQQVVRGDSAAYFCASSPPGQGPSGTREQFFGPGTRLTVL.

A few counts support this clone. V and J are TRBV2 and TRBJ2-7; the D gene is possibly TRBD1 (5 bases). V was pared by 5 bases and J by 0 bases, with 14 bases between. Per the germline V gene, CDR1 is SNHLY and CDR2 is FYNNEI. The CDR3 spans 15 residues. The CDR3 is CASSITDTSSYEQYF. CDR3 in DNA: TGTGCCAGCAGTATTACGGACACGTCCTCCTACGAGCAGTACTTC.

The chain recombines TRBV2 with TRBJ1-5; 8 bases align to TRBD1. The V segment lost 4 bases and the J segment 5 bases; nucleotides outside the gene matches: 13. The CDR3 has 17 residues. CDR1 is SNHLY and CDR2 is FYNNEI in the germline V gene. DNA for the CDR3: TGTGCCAGCAGTGTCAGGGGGCGCTGGGGTTTAGATCAGCCCCAGCATTTT. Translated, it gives CASSVRGRWGLDQPQHF. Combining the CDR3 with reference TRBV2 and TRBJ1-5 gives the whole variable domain EPEVTQTPSHQVTQMGQEVILRCVPISNHLYFYWYRQILGQKVEFLVSFYNNEISEKSEIFDDQFSVERPDGSNFTLKIRSTKLEDSAMYFCASSVRGRWGLDQPQHFGDGTRLSIL.

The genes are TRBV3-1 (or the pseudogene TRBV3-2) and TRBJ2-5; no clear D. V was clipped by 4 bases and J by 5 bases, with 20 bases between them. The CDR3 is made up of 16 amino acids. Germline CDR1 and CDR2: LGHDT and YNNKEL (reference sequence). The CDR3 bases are TGTGCCAGCAGCCCGGCCCAAATGGGTATTGAGGAGACCCAGTACTTC. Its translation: CASSPAQMGIEETQYF.

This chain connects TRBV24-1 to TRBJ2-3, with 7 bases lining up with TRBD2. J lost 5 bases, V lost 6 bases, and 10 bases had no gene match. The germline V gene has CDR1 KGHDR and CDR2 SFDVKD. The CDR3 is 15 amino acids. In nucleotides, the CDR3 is TGTGCCACCAGTTCCGGAGCGGGATACGGAGATACGCAGTATTTT. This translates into CATSSGAGYGDTQYF.

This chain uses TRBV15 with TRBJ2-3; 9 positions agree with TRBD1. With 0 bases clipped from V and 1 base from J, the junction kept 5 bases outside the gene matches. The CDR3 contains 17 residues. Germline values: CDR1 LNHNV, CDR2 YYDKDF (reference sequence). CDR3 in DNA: TGTGCCACCAGCAGAGATTGGGGGGACAGGGGCACAGATACGCAGTATTTT. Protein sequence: CATSRDWGDRGTDTQYF.

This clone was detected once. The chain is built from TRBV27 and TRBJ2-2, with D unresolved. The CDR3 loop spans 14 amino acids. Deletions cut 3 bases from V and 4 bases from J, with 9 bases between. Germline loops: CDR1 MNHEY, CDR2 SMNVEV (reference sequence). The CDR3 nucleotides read TGTGCCAGCAGTTTGGATAAGGGCACCGGGGAGCTGTTTTTT. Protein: CASSLDKGTGELFF.

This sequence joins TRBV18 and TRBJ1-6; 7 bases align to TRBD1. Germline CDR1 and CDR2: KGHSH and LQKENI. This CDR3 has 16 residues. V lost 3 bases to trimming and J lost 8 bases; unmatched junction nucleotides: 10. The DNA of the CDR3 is TGTGCCAGCTCACCGAAGACAGGGTTCTTGGATTCACCCCTCCACTTT. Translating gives CASSPKTGFLDSPLHF.

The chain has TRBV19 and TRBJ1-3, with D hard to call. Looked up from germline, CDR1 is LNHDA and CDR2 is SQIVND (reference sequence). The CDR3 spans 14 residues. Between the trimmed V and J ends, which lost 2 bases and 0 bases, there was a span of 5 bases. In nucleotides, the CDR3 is TGTGCCAGTAGTATACAGTCCTCTGGAAACACCATATATTTT. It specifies CASSIQSSGNTIYF.

The CDR3 coding sequence is TGTGCCAGCAGCTCGCCCCAGGGTAGGGGTGAGCAGTTCTTC. This gives the protein CASSSPQGRGEQFF. This chain connects TRBV7-8 to TRBJ2-1; D might be TRBD1 (5 bases). The germline V gene has CDR1 SGHVS and CDR2 FQNEAQ. This CDR3 region has 14 residues. Trimming removed 4 bases from V and 9 bases from J, with 16 bases in between.

CDR3 amino acids: CASSPGQVPHSNQPQHF. The CDR3 nucleotides read TGTGCCAGCAGCCCCGGACAGGTGCCTCATAGCAATCAGCCCCAGCATTTT. The V and J genes are TRBV6-2 or TRBV6-3 and TRBJ1-5; 7 bases agree with TRBD1. V lost 6 bases, J lost 0 bases, and 11 bases stayed unmatched. In germline, CDR1 is MNHEY, CDR2 SVGEGT. This CDR3 comprises 17 residues.

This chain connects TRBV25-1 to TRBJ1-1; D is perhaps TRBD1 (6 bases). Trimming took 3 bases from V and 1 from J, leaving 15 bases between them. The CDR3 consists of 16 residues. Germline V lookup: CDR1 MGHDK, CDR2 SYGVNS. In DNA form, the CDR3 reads TGTGCCAGCAGTGACAGTGGGGGCTTACGGAACACTGAAGCTTTCTTT. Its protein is CASSDSGGLRNTEAFF.

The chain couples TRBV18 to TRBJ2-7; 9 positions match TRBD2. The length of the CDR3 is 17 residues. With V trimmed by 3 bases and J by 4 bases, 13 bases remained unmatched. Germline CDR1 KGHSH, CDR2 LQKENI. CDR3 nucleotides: TGTGCCAGCTCACCGAAGACTAGCGGAAAAGGATGGTACGAGCAGTACTTC. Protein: CASSPKTSGKGWYEQYF.